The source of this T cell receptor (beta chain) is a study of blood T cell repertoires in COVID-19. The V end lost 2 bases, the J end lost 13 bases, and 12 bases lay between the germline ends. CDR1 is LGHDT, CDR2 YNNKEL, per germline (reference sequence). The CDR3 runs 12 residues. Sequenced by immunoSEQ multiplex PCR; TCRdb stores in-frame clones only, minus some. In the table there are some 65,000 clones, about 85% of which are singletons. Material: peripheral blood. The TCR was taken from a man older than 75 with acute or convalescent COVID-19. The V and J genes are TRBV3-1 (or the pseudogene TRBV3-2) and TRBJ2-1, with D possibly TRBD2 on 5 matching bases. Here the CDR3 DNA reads TGTGCCAGCAGCCAAACGGGGTCAGGCCAGTTCTTC. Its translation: CASSQTGSGQFF.